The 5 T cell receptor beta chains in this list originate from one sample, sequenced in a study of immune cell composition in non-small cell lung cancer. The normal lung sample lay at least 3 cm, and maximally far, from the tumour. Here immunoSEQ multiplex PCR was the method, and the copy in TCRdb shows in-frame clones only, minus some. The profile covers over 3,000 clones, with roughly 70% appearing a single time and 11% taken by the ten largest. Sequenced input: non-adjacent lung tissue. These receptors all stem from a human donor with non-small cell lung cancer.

For the CDR3, the DNA is TGTGCCAGCAGCTACGGACAGGGGGGTCAGCCCCAGCATTTT. It is translated as CASSYGQGGQPQHF. The V and J genes are TRBV11-2 and TRBJ1-5; 10 nucleotides line up with TRBD1. The CDR3 spans 14 residues. J gave up 6 bases and V 4 bases, and 3 bases lay outside the gene matches. Per germline, CDR1 SGHAT and CDR2 FQNNGV.

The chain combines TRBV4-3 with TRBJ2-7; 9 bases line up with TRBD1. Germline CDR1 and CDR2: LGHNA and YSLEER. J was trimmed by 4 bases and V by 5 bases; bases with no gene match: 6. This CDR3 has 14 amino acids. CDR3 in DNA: TGCGCCAGCAGCTACGACAGGGGGAAGTACGAGCAGTACTTC. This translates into CASSYDRGKYEQYF.

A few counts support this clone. The CDR3 spells CAWIRDRGRTEAFF. DNA for the CDR3: TGTGCCTGGATTAGGGACAGGGGTCGAACTGAAGCTTTCTTT. The J gene is TRBJ1-1, the V gene TRBV30, with 10 bases lining up with TRBD1. The V and J ends lost 4 bases and 5 bases, in that order; junction bases with no gene match: 7. CDR3 length: 14 residues. Germline V gene lookup returns CDR1 GTSNPN and CDR2 SVGIG (reference sequence).

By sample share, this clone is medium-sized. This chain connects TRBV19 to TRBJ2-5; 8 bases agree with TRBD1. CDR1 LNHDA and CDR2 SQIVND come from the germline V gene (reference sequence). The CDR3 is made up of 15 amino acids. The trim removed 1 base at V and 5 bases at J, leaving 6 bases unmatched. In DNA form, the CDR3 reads TGTGCCAGTAGTATAGCCCGGACAGGGCTGGAGACCCAGTACTTC. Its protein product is CASSIARTGLETQYF.

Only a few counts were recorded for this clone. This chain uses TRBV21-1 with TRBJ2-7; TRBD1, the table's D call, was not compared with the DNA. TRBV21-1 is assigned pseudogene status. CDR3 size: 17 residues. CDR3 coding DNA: TGTGCCAGCAGCAAAAAAAGGAAAGGTGGGGCCTTCTACGAGCAGTACTTC. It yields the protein CASSKKRKGGAFYEQYF.